The source of this T cell receptor beta chain is a study of human T cells and chemical hapten exposure. This CDR3 has 15 residues. Germline V gives CDR1 DFQATT, CDR2 SNEGSKA (reference sequence). V shed 2 bases and J 2 bases; nucleotides not matched to a gene: 4. Unique molecular identifiers were linked by the library to individual cDNA molecules. TCRdb fed the RACE reads into MiXCR, producing one record per CDR3 protein. The sample yields fewer than 500,000 distinct CDR3 sequences, around 4.8% seen once. This clonotype has a handful of counts. The time point here: patch test 1, 2 weeks after DPC sensitization. Described treatment: therapeutic diphenylcyclopropenone sensitization with weekly scalp DPC.

The source of this sequence is a woman in her 50s with alopecia areata. Some clones in this sample may be carry-over from other donors' samples. The chain links TRBV20-1 to TRBJ2-3; 10 positions match TRBD2. Sequencing used whole blood, obtained in connection with sensitization to the hapten diphenylcyclopropenone (DPC). CDR3 sequence reads: CSARKSGRATDTQYF. The CDR3 DNA sequence: TGCAGTGCTAGAAAAAGCGGGAGGGCCACAGATACGCAGTATTTT.